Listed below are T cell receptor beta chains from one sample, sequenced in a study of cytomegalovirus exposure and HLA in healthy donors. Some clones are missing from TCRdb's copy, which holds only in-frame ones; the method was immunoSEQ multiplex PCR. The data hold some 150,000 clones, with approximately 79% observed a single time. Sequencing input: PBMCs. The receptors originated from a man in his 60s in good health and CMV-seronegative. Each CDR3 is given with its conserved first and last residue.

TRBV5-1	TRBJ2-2	CASSLANHRAGELFF
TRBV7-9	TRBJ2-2	CASSRGLNTGELFF
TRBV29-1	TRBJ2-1	CSAHGTGSHEQFF
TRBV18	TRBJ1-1	CASSPGKGAQTEAFF
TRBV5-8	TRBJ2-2	CASIPMADSLNTGELFF
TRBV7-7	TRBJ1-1	CAGSLGPGQTDTEAFF
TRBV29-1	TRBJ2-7	CSVLKLRDRSYEQYF
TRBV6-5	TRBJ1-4	CASSQPGRSNEKLFF
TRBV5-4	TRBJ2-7	CASSSRKQGNYEQYF
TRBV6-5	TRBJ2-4	CASTGTGAGKNIQYF
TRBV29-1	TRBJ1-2	CSAHTGGGRGYTF
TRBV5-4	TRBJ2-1	CASSLALAVSDEQFF
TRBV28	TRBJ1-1	CASRAPTVNTEAFF
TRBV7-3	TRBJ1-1	CASSGQGAYTEAFF
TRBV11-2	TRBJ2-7	CASSSSVRASYEQYF
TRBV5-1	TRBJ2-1	CASSLGGRADNEQFF
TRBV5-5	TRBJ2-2	CASSLGRWGGTWELFF
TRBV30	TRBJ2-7	CAWSGGPWEQYF
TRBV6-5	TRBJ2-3	CASSYQGRPPDTQYF
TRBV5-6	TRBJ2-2	CASRRTSGGELFF
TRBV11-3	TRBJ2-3	CASSPGGLAGGLIDTQYF
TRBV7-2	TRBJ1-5	CASSPNPGFTQPQHF
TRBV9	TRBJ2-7	CASSRTSGGAGSYEQYF
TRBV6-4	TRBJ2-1	CASSEGRWGEQFF
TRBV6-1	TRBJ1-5	CASSDIRASNQPQHF
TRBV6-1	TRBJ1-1	CASSEWGLNTEAFF
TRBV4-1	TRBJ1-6	CASSQDRGRGLLGAPLHF
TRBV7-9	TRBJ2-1	CASTRDRGWDEQFF
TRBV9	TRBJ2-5	CASSVEAGGPGETQYF
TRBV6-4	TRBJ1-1	CASSDSSLGAGNTEAFF
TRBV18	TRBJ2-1	CASSPISHTYNEQFF
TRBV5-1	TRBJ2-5	CASSKDTYQETQYF
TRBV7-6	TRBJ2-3	CASSLLGLIDTQYF
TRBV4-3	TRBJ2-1	CASSQDTARGGAFHNEQFF
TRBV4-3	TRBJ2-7	CASSQDWMSSYEQYF
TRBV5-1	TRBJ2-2	CASSLIAGDHTGELFF
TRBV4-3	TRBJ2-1	CASSQDGTSGHDEQFF
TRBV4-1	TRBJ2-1	CASSQVGQGNEQFF
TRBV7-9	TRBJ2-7	CASSQTSGNRLGSYEQYF
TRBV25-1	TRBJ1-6	CASRNDRGHSPLHF
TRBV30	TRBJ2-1	CAWSTPGLAPYEQFF
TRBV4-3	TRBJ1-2	CASSHSDRAGGYTF
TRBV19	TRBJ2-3	CASRSGGSDTQYF
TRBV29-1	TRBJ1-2	CSAGQGAYYGYTF
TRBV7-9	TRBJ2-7	CSSSARTGFGEQYF
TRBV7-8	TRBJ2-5	CASGESGTGGETQYF
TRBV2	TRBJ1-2	CASSVENYGYTF
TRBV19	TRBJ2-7	CASTPTARAPYEQYF
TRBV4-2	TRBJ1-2	CASSQEFRDYGYTF
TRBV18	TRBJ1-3	CASSPQGLAGNTIYF
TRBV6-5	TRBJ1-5	CASSYQGQALEAQHF
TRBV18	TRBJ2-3	CASSRLSYRTDTQYF
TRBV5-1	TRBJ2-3	CASSWTGGPSTDTQYF
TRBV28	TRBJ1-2	CASGIVTGGSGYTF
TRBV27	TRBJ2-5	CASSYGQGRQETQYF